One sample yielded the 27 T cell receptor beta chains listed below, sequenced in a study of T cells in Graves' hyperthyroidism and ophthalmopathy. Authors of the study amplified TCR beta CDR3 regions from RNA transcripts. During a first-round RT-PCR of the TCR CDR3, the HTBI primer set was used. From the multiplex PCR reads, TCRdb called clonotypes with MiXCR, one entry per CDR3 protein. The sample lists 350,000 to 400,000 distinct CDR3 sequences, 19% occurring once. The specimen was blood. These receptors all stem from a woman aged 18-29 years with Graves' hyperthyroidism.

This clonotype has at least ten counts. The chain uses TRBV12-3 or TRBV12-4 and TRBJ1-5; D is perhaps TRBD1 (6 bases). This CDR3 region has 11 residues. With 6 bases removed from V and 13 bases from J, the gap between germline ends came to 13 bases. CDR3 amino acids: CASSGGGLQHF. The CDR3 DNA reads TGTGCCAGCAGCGGAGGGGGACTTCAGCATTTT.

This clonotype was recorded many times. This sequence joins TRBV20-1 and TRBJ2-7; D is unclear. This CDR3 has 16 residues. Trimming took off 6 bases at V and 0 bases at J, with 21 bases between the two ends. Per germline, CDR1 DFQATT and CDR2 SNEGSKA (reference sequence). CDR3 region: CSARRLVAQSSYEQYF. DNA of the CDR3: TGCAGTGCCAGACGCTTGGTAGCCCAGAGCTCCTACGAGCAGTACTTC.

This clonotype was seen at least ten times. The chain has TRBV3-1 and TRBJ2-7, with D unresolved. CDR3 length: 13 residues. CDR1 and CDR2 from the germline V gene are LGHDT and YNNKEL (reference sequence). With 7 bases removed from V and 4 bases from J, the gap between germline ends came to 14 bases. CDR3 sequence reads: CASTPKAGYEQYF. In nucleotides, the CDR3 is TGTGCCAGCACCCCTAAGGCCGGTTACGAGCAGTACTTC.

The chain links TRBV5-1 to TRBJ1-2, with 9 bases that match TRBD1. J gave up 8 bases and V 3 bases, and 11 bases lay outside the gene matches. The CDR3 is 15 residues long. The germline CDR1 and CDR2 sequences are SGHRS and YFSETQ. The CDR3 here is CASSSLLTGGEGYTF. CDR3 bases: TGCGCCAGCAGCTCGCTCCTCACAGGGGGCGAGGGCTACACCTTC.

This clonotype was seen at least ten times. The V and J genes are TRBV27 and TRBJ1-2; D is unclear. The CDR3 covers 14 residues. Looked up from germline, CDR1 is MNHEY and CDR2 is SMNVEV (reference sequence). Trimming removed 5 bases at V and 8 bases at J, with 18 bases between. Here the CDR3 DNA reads TGTGCCAGCAGTCCATCTGATGGGCAGCGGGGCTACACCTTC. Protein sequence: CASSPSDGQRGYTF.

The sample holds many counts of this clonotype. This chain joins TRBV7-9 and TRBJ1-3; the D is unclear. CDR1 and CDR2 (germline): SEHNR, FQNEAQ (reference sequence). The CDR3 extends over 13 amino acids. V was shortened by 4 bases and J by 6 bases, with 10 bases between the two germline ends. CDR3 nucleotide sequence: TGTGCCAGCAGCTATTTCGGCCCAAACACCATATATTTT. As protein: CASSYFGPNTIYF.

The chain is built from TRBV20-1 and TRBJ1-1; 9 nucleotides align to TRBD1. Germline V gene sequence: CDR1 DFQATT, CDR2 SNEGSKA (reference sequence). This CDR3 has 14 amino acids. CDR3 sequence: CGARTGAMNTEAFF. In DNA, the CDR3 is TGCGGCGCTCGGACAGGGGCTATGAACACTGAAGCTTTCTTT.

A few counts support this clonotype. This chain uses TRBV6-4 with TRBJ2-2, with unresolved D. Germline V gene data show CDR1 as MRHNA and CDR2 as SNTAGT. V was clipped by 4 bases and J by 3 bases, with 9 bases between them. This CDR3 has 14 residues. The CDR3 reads CASSGVGDTGELFF. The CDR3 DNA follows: TGTGCCAGCAGTGGAGTGGGTGACACCGGGGAGCTGTTTTTT.

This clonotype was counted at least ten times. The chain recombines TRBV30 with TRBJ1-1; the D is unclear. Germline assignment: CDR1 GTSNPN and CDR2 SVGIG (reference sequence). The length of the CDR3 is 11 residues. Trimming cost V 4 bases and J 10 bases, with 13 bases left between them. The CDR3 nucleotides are TGTGCCTGGAACGACCCTCTCCGAGCTTTCTTT. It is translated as CAWNDPLRAFF. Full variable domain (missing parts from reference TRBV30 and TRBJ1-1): SQTIHQWPATLVQPVGSPLSLECTVEGTSNPNLYWYRQAAGRGLQLLFYSVGIGQISSEVPQNLSASRPQDRQFILSSKKLLLSDSGFYLCAWNDPLRAFFGQGTRLTVV.

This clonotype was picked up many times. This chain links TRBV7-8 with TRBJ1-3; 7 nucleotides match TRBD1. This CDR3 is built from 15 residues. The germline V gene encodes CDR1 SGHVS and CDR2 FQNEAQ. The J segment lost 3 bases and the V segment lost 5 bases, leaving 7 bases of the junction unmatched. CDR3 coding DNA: TGTGCCAGCAGCGGCCTGACAGGGAATGGAAACACCATATATTTT. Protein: CASSGLTGNGNTIYF.

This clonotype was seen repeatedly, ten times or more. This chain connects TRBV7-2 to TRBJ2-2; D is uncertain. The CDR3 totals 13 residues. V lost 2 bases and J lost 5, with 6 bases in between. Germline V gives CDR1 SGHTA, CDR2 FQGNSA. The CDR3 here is CASSLSTTGELFF. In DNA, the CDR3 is TGTGCCAGCAGCTTATCCACGACCGGGGAGCTGTTTTTT.

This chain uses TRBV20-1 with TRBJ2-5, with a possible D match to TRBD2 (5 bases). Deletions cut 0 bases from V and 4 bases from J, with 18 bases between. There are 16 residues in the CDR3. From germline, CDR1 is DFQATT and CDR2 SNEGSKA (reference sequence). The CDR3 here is CSARDLRAATRETQYF. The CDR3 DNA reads TGCAGTGCTAGAGATCTGCGGGCAGCCACAAGAGAGACCCAGTACTTC.

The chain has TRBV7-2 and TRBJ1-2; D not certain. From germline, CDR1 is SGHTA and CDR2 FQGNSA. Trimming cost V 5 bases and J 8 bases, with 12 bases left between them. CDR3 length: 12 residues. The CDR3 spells CASSLPKWGYTF. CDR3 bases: TGTGCCAGCAGCCTACCCAAGTGGGGCTACACCTTC.

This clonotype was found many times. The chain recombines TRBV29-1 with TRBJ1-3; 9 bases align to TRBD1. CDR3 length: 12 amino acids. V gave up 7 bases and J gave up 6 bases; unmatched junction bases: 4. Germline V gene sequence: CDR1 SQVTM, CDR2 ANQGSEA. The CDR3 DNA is TGCAGCGCGGGACAGGGACTAAACACCATATATTTT. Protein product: CSAGQGLNTIYF.

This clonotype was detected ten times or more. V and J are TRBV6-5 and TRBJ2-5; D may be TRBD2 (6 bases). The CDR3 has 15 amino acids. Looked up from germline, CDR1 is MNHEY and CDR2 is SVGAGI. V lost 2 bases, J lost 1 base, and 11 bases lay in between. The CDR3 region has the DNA TGTGCCAGCAGTTACGGGGGGAACACCCAAGAGACCCAGTACTTC. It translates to CASSYGGNTQETQYF.

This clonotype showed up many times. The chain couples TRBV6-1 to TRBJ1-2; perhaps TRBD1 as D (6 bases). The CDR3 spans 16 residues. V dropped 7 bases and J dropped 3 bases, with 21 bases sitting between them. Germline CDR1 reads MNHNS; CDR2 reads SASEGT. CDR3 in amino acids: CASTRRRTAKDYGYTF. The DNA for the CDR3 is TGTGCCAGCACCAGACGCCGGACAGCCAAGGACTATGGCTACACCTTC.

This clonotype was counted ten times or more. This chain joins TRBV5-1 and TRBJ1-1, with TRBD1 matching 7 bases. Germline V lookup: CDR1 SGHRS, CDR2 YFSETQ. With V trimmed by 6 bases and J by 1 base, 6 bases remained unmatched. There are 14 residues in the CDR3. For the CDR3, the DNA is TGCGCCAGCACAGCGACAGGGCAGAACACTGAAGCTTTCTTT. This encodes CASTATGQNTEAFF.

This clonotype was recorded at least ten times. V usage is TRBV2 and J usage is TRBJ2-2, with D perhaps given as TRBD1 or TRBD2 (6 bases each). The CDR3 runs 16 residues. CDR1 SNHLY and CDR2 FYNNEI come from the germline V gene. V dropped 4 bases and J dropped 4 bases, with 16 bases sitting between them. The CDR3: CASSVQGGKTTGELFF. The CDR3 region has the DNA TGTGCCAGCAGTGTACAAGGGGGGAAGACCACCGGGGAGCTGTTTTTT. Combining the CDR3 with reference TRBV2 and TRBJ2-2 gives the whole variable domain EPEVTQTPSHQVTQMGQEVILRCVPISNHLYFYWYRQILGQKVEFLVSFYNNEISEKSEIFDDQFSVERPDGSNFTLKIRSTKLEDSAMYFCASSVQGGKTTGELFFGEGSRLTVL.

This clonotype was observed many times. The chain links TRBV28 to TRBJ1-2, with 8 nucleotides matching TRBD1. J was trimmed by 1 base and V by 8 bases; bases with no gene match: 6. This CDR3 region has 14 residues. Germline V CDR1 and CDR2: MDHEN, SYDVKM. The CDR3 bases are TGTGCCAGCGGCTTACAGGGGGGTAACTATGGCTACACCTTC. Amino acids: CASGLQGGNYGYTF.

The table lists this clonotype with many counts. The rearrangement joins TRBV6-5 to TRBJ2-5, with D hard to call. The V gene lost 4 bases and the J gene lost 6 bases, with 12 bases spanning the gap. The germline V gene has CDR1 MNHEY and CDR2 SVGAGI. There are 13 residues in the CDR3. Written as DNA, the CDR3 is TGTGCCAGCAGTTTCTCCTGGGGAAAGACCCAGTACTTC. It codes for CASSFSWGKTQYF.

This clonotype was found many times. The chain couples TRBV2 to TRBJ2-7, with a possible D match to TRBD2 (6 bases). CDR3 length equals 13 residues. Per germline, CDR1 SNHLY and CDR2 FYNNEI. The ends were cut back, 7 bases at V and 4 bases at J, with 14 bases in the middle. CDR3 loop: CASNLGAGYEQYF. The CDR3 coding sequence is TGTGCCAGCAATCTCGGGGCGGGATACGAGCAGTACTTC.

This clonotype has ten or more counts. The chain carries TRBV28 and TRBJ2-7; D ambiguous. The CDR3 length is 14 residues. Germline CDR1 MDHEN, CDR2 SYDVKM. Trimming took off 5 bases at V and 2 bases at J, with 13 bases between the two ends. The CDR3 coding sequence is TGTGCCAGCAGTCCGCAACTCGAAACCTACGAGCAGTACTTC. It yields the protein CASSPQLETYEQYF. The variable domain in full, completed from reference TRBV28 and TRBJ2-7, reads DVKVTQSSRYLVKRTGEKVFLECVQDMDHENMFWYRQDPGLGLRLIYFSYDVKMKEKGDIPEGYSVSREKKERFSLILESASTNQTSMYLCASSPQLETYEQYFGPGTRLTVT.

CDR3 sequence (DNA): TGTGCCAGCAATTGGGGGAACGAGGCTTTCTTT. This gives the protein CASNWGNEAFF. The chain combines TRBV6-5 with TRBJ1-1; D possibly corresponds to TRBD1 (5 bases). CDR1 and CDR2 from the germline V gene are MNHEY and SVGAGI. This CDR3 region has 11 residues. V dropped 7 bases and J dropped 11 bases, with 14 bases sitting between them.

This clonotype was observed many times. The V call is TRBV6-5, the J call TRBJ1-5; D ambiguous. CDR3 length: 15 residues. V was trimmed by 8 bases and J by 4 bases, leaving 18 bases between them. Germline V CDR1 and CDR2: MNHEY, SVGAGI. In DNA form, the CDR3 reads TGTGCCAGCGCGTTACCGGTCGGTTTTAATCAGCCCCAGCATTTT. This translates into CASALPVGFNQPQHF.

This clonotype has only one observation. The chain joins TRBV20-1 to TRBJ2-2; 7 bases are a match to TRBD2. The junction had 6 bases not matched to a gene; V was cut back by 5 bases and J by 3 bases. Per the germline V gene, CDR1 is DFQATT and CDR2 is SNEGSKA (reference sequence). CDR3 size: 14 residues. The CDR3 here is CSAPLGGYTGELFF. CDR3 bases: TGCAGTGCTCCCCTGGGGGGGTACACCGGGGAGCTGTTTTTT.

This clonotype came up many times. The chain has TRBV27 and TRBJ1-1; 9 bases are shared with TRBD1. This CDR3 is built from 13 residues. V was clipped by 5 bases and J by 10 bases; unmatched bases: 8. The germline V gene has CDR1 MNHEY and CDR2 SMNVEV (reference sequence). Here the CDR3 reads CASSPGTGWIAFF. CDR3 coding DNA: TGTGCCAGCAGTCCCGGGACAGGGTGGATAGCTTTCTTT.

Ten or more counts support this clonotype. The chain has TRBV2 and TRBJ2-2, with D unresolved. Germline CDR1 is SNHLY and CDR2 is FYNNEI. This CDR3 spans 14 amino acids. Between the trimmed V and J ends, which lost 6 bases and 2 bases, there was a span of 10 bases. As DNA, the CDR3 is TGTGCCAGCAGGAACGACCGAAACACCGGGGAGCTGTTTTTT. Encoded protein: CASRNDRNTGELFF.